Below are 23 T cell receptor beta chains sequenced from a single sample in a study of shared clonotypes between healthy human individuals. Assay used: immunoSEQ multiplex PCR; TCRdb lists only in-frame clones, some missing. Among roughly 2.1 million clones, 90% to 95% were seen once, and the ten largest hold more than 1.5%. In the naive CD8 group, cells lacked CD45RO and were positively selected for CCR7, so terminally differentiated effector memory CD45RA+ cells were left out. What was sequenced was naive CD8+ T cells from PBMCs. These receptors were collected from a man between 18 and 29 years old in good health. Some clones in this sample may be carry-over from other donors' samples.

The chain couples TRBV25-1 to TRBJ1-1; 9 positions agree with TRBD1. Germline loops: CDR1 MGHDK, CDR2 SYGVNS. J was trimmed by 7 bases and V by 6 bases; bases with no gene match: 6. CDR3 length: 13 amino acids. The CDR3 nucleotides read TGTGCCAGCAGCAACCGGGACAGGGTTGAAGCTTTCTTT. The encoded protein is CASSNRDRVEAFF.

This clone was recorded a few times. Other DNA sequences within the sample encode an identical CDR3. The V call is TRBV9, the J call TRBJ1-1, with unresolved D. CDR1 is SGDLS and CDR2 is YYNGEE in the germline V gene. The CDR3 is made up of 13 amino acids. V lost 0 bases and J 4 bases, leaving 7 bases between the germline ends. CDR3 protein: CASSVGGFTEAFF. CDR3 nucleotides: TGTGCCAGCAGCGTAGGTGGGTTCACTGAAGCTTTCTTT.

This clone was picked up a small number of times. CDR3 protein: CASSQDTSYEQYF. The CDR3, as DNA: TGTGCCAGCAGCCAAGACACGTCCTACGAGCAGTACTTC. This rearrangement joins TRBV4-2 to TRBJ2-7, with no clear D. This CDR3 has 13 residues. Germline CDR1 reads LGHNA; CDR2 reads YNFKEQ. Between the trimmed V and J ends, which lost 0 bases and 1 base, there was a span of 4 bases.

Regarding this clone: The identical CDR3 is also encoded by other nucleotide sequences in the sample. The gene calls are TRBV9 and TRBJ2-7; 9 bases are shared with TRBD2. This CDR3 region has 15 residues. The germline CDR1 and CDR2 sequences are SGDLS and YYNGEE. J was trimmed by 3 bases and V by 2 bases; bases with no gene match: 6. CDR3 DNA: TGTGCCAGCAGCGTGGGCTCAGCGGGAGGCTACGAGCAGTACTTC. It specifies CASSVGSAGGYEQYF.

V usage is TRBV7-8 and J usage is TRBJ2-5; D not resolved. Trimming cost V 5 bases and J 1 base, with 11 bases left between them. The CDR3 has 14 amino acids. Germline V lookup: CDR1 SGHVS, CDR2 FQNEAQ. CDR3 residues: CASSLTISQETQYF. The CDR3 nucleotides are TGTGCCAGCAGCCTCACCATTAGCCAAGAGACCCAGTACTTC.

CDR3 DNA: TGTGCCAGCAGCCCACTACAGGGGCTCTTATACGAGCAGTACTTC. Protein product: CASSPLQGLLYEQYF. The chain recombines TRBV27 with TRBJ2-7, with TRBD1 matching 7 bases. There are 15 residues in the CDR3. Germline V gene data show CDR1 as MNHEY and CDR2 as SMNVEV (reference sequence). The J segment lost 4 bases and the V segment lost 6 bases, leaving 12 bases of the junction unmatched.

The V gene is TRBV5-4, the J gene TRBJ2-7, with D hard to call. CDR1 SGHNT and CDR2 YYREEE come from the germline V gene (reference sequence). The CDR3 spans 15 residues. V lost 0 bases and J 2 bases, leaving 12 bases between the germline ends. Written as DNA, the CDR3 is TGTGCCAGCAGCTTGGGTCCGGAGACCCCCTACGAGCAGTACTTC. This sequence encodes CASSLGPETPYEQYF. Variable domain in full (rest from reference TRBV5-4 and TRBJ2-7): ETGVTQSPTHLIKTRGQQVTLRCSSQSGHNTVSWYQQALGQGPQFIFQYYREEENGRGNFPPRFSGLQFPNYSSELNVNALELDDSALYLCASSLGPETPYEQYFGPGTRLTVT.

The rearrangement uses TRBV7-9 and TRBJ1-2; 7 positions match TRBD1. The CDR3 is 16 amino acids. V dropped 5 bases and J dropped 4; count of bases not matched to a gene: 13. Germline V gene sequence: CDR1 SEHNR, CDR2 FQNEAQ (reference sequence). The CDR3 is CASSAIPGTDFYGYTF. CDR3 nucleotides: TGTGCCAGCAGCGCTATCCCCGGGACAGACTTCTATGGCTACACCTTC.

The CDR3 DNA reads TGTGCCAGCAGCTTAGAGGCTAGCGGGATCCCTGAGCAGTTCTTC. Translated: CASSLEASGIPEQFF. This rearrangement joins TRBV7-6 to TRBJ2-1, with 9 bases that match TRBD2. CDR1 is SGHVS, CDR2 FNYEAQ, per germline. The junction had 7 bases not matched to a gene; V was cut back by 1 base and J by 9 bases. This CDR3 has 15 amino acids.

V and J are TRBV27 and TRBJ2-1; no definite D call. CDR1 and CDR2 (germline): MNHEY, SMNVEV (reference sequence). There are 14 residues in the CDR3. V lost 7 bases, J lost 2 bases, and 12 bases lay in between. The CDR3 region is CASMMIEAYNEQFF. The CDR3 DNA follows: TGTGCCAGCATGATGATCGAAGCCTACAATGAGCAGTTCTTC.

V usage is TRBV9 and J usage is TRBJ2-3; TRBD2 is a possible D gene (5 bases). The CDR3 spans 16 residues. The V end was cut by 4 bases, the J end by 2 bases, with 17 bases between. Germline V gene data show CDR1 as SGDLS and CDR2 as YYNGEE. CDR3 nucleotides: TGTGCCAGCAGCCTTGAGGGTCGGGGATACACAGATACGCAGTATTTT. Encoded protein: CASSLEGRGYTDTQYF.

The genes are TRBV28 and TRBJ1-5, with D hard to call. The CDR3 runs 15 residues. Germline V gene data show CDR1 as MDHEN and CDR2 as SYDVKM. The V end lost 5 bases, the J end lost 0 bases, and 11 bases lay between the germline ends. The CDR3 DNA sequence: TGTGCCAGCAGTCGCCCATCTGATAGCAATCAGCCCCAGCATTTT. It is translated as CASSRPSDSNQPQHF.

This clone has just one count. The V call is TRBV6-1, the J call TRBJ2-3; no clear D gene. This CDR3 has 11 amino acids. Trimming pared 4 bases from V and 10 bases from J, leaving 9 bases between. Germline loops: CDR1 MNHNS, CDR2 SASEGT. The CDR3 region is CASSVYGAQYF. CDR3 sequence (DNA): TGTGCCAGCAGTGTCTATGGGGCGCAGTATTTT.

The chain combines TRBV7-9 with TRBJ2-7, with D possibly matching TRBD1 (6 bases). Per germline, CDR1 SEHNR and CDR2 FQNEAQ (reference sequence). V was clipped by 5 bases and J by 3 bases, with 14 bases between them. The CDR3 is made up of 14 amino acids. CDR3 in DNA: TGTGCCAGCAGCCAGCCGGGACACATCTACGAGCAGTACTTC. Protein product: CASSQPGHIYEQYF.

The rearrangement joins TRBV6-5 to TRBJ2-1; possible D gene TRBD1, 6 bases. Trimming shortened V by 6 bases and J by 1 base, and 13 bases separated the two germline ends. The germline V gene encodes CDR1 MNHEY and CDR2 SVGAGI. The CDR3 loop spans 15 amino acids. CDR3 DNA sequence: TGTGCCAGCAGGCCCTTCAGGGGTTCCTACAATGAGCAGTTCTTC. Its translation: CASRPFRGSYNEQFF.

CDR3 sequence reads: CASSARGWETQYF. The CDR3 nucleotides are TGTGCCAGCAGTGCCCGTGGGTGGGAGACCCAGTACTTC. This chain uses TRBV6-1 with TRBJ2-5; D not resolved. V lost 4 bases and J lost 5, with 11 bases in between. Germline V gene sequence: CDR1 MNHNS, CDR2 SASEGT. The CDR3 spans 13 residues.

The chain joins TRBV27 to TRBJ2-7, with D tentatively TRBD1 or TRBD2 (7 bases each). The V gene's germline CDR1 is MNHEY and CDR2 SMNVEV (reference sequence). The CDR3 length is 15 residues. V lost 5 bases and J 0 bases, leaving 14 bases between the germline ends. This chain's CDR3 is CASSPGRGLSYEQYF. The CDR3 region has the DNA TGTGCCAGCAGTCCTGGGAGGGGGCTCTCCTACGAGCAGTACTTC.

J is TRBJ2-5 and V is TRBV4-1; 9 nucleotides match TRBD2. Per germline, CDR1 MGHRA and CDR2 YSYEKL. J lost 2 bases, V lost 1 base, and 8 bases had no gene match. The CDR3 runs to 17 residues. CDR3 protein: CASSQGEAGGPQETQYF. CDR3 coding DNA: TGCGCCAGCAGCCAAGGGGAAGCGGGAGGTCCTCAAGAGACCCAGTACTTC.

V usage is TRBV28 and J usage is TRBJ1-5; unclear D gene. CDR1 and CDR2 (germline): MDHEN, SYDVKM. This CDR3 spans 14 amino acids. V dropped 5 bases and J dropped 1 base, with 9 bases sitting between them. The CDR3 region is CASSPSGSNQPQHF. The CDR3 DNA reads TGTGCCAGCAGTCCCTCGGGGAGCAATCAGCCCCAGCATTTT.

The chain's CDR3 is CASSRQEQGYEQYF. The CDR3 DNA sequence: TGTGCCAGCTCGCGACAGGAGCAGGGCTACGAGCAGTACTTC. V and J are TRBV18 and TRBJ2-7; D may be TRBD1 (6 bases). The CDR3 totals 14 residues. Trimming stripped 6 bases from V and 3 bases from J, with 15 bases between. Germline values: CDR1 KGHSH, CDR2 LQKENI.

The V and J genes are TRBV4-3 and TRBJ2-2; 8 bases match TRBD1. CDR1 LGHNA and CDR2 YSLEER come from the germline V gene. V lost 6 bases to trimming and J lost 7 bases; unmatched junction nucleotides: 10. The length of the CDR3 is 15 residues. This CDR3 is CASSPGRGRGGELFF. In DNA form, the CDR3 reads TGCGCCAGCAGTCCGGGCAGGGGGCGAGGCGGGGAGCTGTTTTTT.

The gene calls are TRBV7-9 and TRBJ2-5; TRBD2 matches 7 bases. There are 15 residues in the CDR3. From germline, CDR1 is SEHNR and CDR2 FQNEAQ (reference sequence). The J segment lost 5 bases and the V segment lost 1 base, leaving 7 bases of the junction unmatched. CDR3 protein: CASSLGGGPRETQYF. Written as DNA, the CDR3 is TGTGCCAGCAGCTTAGGGGGAGGGCCGAGGGAGACCCAGTACTTC.

The chain uses TRBV7-6 and TRBJ2-5; the D gene is possibly TRBD2 (6 bases). Deletions cut 2 bases from V and 2 bases from J, with 15 bases between. The CDR3 loop spans 16 amino acids. Looked up from germline, CDR1 is SGHVS and CDR2 is FNYEAQ. The DNA of the CDR3 is TGTGCCAGCAGCTTATTTGCTAGCGCGGGGCAAGAGACCCAGTACTTC. Translated, it gives CASSLFASAGQETQYF.